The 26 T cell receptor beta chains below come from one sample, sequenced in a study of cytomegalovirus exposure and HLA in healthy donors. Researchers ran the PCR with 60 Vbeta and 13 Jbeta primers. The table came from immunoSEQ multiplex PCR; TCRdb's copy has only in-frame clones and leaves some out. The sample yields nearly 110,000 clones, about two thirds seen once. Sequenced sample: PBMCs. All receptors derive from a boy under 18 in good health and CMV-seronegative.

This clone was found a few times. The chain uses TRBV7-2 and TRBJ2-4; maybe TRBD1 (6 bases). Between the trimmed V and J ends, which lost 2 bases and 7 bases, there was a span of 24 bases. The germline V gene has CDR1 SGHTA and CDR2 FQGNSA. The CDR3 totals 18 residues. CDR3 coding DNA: TGTGCCAGCAGCTTACATACCGGGACACTCTCAGATAGGAACATTCAGTACTTC. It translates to CASSLHTGTLSDRNIQYF.

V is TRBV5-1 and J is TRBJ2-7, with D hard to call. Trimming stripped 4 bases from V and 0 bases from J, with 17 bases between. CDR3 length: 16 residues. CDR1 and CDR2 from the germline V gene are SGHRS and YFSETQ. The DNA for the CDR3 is TGCGCCAGCAGCCCAAGACTCGGGTCTTCCTCCTACGAGCAGTACTTC. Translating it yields CASSPRLGSSSYEQYF.

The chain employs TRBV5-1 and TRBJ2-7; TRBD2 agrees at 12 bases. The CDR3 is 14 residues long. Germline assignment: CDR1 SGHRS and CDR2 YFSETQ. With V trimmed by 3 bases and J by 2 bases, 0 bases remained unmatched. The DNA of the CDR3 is TGCGCCAGCAGCTCTAGCGGGGGGGCCTACGAGCAGTACTTC. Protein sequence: CASSSSGGAYEQYF.

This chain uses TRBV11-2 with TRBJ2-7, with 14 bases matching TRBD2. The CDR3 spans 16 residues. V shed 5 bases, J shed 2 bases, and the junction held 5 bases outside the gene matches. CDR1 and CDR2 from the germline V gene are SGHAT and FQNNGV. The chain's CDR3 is CASSPWTSGGTYEQYF. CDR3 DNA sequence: TGTGCCAGCAGCCCGTGGACTAGCGGGGGGACCTACGAGCAGTACTTC.

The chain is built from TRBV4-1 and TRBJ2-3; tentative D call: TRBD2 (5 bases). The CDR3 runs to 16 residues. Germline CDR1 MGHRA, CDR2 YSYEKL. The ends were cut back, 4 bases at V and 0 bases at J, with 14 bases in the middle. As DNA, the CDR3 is TGCGCCAGCAGCCTTGCTGACTACCGTAGCACAGATACGCAGTATTTT. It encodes CASSLADYRSTDTQYF.

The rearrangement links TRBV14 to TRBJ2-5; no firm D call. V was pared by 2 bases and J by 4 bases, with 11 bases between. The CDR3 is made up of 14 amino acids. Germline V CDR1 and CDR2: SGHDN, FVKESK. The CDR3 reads CASSQQAGRETQYF. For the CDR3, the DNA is TGTGCCAGCAGCCAACAGGCCGGTCGAGAGACCCAGTACTTC. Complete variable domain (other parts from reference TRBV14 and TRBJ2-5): EAGVTQFPSHSVIEKGQTVTLRCDPISGHDNLYWYRRVMGKEIKFLLHFVKESKQDESGMPNNRFLAERTGGTYSTLKVQPAELEDSGVYFCASSQQAGRETQYFGPGTRLLVL.

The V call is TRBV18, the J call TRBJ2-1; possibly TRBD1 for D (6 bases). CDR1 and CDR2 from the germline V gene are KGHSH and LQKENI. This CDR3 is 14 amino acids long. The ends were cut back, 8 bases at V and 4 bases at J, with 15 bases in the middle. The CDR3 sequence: CASTPLGAYNEQFF. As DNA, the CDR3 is TGTGCCAGCACGCCCTTGGGGGCGTACAATGAGCAGTTCTTC.

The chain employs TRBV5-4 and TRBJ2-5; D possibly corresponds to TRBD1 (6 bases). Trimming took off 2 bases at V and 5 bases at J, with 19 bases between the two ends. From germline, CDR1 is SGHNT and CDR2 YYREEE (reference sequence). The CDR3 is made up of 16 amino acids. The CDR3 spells CASSFAVLQGKETQYF. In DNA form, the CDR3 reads TGTGCCAGCAGCTTCGCGGTCTTACAGGGAAAGGAGACCCAGTACTTC.

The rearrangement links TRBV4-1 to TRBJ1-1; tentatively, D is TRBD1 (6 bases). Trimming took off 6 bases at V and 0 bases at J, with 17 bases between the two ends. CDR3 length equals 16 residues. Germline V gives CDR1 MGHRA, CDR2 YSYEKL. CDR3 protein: CASRSRGRPMNTEAFF. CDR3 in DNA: TGCGCCAGCAGAAGCAGGGGTCGCCCTATGAACACTGAAGCTTTCTTT.

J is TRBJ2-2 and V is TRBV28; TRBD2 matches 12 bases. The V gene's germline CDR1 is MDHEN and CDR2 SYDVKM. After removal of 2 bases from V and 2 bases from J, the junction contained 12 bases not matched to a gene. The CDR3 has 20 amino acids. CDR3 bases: TGTGCCAGCAGTTTACCCGGGATCCGAGGACTAGCGGGAAACACCGGGGAGCTGTTTTTT. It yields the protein CASSLPGIRGLAGNTGELFF.

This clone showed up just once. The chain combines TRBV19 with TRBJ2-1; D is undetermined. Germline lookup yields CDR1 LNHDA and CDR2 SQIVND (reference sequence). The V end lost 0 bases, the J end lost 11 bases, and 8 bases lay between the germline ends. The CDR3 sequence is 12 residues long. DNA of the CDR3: TGTGCCAGTAGTATAGAGCCTAATAAGCAGTTCTTC. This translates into CASSIEPNKQFF. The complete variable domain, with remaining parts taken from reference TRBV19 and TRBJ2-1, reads DGGITQSPKYLFRKEGQNVTLSCEQNLNHDAMYWYRQDPGQGLRLIYYSQIVNDFQKGDIAEGYSVSREKKESFPLTVTSAQKNPTAFYLCASSIEPNKQFFGPGTRLTVL.

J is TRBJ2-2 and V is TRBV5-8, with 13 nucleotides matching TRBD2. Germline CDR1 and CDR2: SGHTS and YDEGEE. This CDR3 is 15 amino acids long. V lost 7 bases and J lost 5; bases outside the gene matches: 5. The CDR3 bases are TGTGCCAGCGGAAGACTAGCGGGAGGTACCGGGGAGCTGTTTTTT. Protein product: CASGRLAGGTGELFF. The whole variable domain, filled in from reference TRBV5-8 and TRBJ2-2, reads EAGVTQSPTHLIKTRGQQATLRCSPISGHTSVYWYQQALGLGLQFLLWYDEGEERNRGNFPPRFSGRQFPNYSSELNVNALELEDSALYLCASGRLAGGTGELFFGEGSRLTVL.

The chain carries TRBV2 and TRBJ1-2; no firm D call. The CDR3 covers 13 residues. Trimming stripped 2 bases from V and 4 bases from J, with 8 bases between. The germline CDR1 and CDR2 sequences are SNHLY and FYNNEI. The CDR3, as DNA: TGTGCCAGCAGTGAACGGGAGGTCTATGGCTACACCTTC. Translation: CASSEREVYGYTF.

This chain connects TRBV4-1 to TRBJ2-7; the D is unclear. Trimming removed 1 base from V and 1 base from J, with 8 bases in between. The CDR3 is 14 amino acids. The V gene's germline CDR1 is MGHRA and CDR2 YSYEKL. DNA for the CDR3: TGCGCCAGCAGCCAAGCTTACGGGTCCTACGAGCAGTACTTC. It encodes CASSQAYGSYEQYF.

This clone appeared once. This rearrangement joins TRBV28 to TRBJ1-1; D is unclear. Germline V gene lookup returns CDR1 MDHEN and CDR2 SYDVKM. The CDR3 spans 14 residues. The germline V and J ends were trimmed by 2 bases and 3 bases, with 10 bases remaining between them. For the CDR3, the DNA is TGTGCCAGCAGTTTAAGGCGCCAGGACACTGAAGCTTTCTTT. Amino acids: CASSLRRQDTEAFF. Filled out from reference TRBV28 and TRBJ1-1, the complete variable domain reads DVKVTQSSRYLVKRTGEKVFLECVQDMDHENMFWYRQDPGLGLRLIYFSYDVKMKEKGDIPEGYSVSREKKERFSLILESASTNQTSMYLCASSLRRQDTEAFFGQGTRLTVV.

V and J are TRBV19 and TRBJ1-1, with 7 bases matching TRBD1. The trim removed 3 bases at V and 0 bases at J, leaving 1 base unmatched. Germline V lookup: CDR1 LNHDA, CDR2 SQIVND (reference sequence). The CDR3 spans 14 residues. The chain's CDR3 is CASSITGVNTEAFF. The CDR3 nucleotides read TGTGCCAGTAGTATTACAGGGGTGAACACTGAAGCTTTCTTT.

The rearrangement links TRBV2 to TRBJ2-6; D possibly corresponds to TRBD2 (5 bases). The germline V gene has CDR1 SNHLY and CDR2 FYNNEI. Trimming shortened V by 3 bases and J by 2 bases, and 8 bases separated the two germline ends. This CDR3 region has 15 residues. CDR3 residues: CASSDEGAGANVLTF. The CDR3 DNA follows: TGTGCCAGCAGTGACGAGGGTGCTGGGGCCAACGTCCTGACTTTC.

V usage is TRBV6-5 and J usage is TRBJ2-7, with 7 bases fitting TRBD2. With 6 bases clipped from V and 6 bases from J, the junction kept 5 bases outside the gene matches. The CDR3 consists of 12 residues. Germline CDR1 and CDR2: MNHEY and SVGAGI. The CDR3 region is CASSGLGFEQYF. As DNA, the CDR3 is TGTGCCAGCAGCGGACTAGGATTCGAGCAGTACTTC.

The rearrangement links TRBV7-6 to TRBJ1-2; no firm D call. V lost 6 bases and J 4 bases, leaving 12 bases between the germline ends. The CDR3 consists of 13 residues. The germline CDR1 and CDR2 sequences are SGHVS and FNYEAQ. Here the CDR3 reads CASSQAAGYGYTF. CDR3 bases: TGTGCCAGCAGTCAGGCGGCGGGCTATGGCTACACCTTC.

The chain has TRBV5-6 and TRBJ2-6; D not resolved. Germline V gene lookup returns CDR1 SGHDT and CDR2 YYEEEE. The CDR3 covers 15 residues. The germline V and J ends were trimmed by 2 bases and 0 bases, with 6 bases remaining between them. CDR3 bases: TGTGCCAGCAGCTTTGGCCTCTCTGGGGCCAACGTCCTGACTTTC. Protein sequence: CASSFGLSGANVLTF.

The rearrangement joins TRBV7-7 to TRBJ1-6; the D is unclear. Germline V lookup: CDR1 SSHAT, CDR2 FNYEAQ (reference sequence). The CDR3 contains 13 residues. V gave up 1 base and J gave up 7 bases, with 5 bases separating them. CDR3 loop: CASSLGGNSPLHF. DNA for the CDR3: TGTGCCAGCAGCTTAGGAGGGAATTCACCCCTCCACTTT.

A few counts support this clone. CDR3 coding DNA: TGTGCCAGCAGCTTGGGGACAGGGTACCACGAGCAGTACTTC. Amino acid sequence: CASSLGTGYHEQYF. The chain combines TRBV5-6 with TRBJ2-7, with TRBD1 identical over 8 bases. CDR1 and CDR2 from the germline V gene are SGHDT and YYEEEE. The CDR3 covers 14 residues. J gave up 5 bases and V 0 bases, and 4 bases lay outside the gene matches.

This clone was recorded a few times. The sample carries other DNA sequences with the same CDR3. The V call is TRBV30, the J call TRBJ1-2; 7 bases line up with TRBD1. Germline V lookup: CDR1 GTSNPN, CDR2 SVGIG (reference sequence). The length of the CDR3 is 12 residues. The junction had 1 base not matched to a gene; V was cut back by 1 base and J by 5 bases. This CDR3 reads CAWSGQGYGYTF. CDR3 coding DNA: TGTGCCTGGAGTGGACAGGGATATGGCTACACCTTC.

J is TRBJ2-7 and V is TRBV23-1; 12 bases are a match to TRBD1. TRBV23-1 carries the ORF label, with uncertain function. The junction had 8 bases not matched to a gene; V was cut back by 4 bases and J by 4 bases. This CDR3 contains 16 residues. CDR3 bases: TGCGCCAGCAGTCTCTACCGGGACAGGGGGCTTTACGAGCAGTACTTC. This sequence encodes CASSLYRDRGLYEQYF.

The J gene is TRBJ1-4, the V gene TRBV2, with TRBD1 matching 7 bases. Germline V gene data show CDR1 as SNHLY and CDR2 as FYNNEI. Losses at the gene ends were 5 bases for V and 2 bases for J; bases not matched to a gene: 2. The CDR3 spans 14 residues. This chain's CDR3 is CASSKGATNEKLFF. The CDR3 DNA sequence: TGTGCCAGCAGTAAGGGGGCGACTAATGAAAAACTGTTTTTT.

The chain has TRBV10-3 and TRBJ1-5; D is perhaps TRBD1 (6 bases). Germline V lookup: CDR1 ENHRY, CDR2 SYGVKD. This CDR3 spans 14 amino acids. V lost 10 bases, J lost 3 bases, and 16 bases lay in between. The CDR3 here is CATEEDSNNQPQHF. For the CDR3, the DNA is TGTGCCACCGAAGAGGACAGCAACAATCAGCCCCAGCATTTT.